This is a list of T cell receptor beta chains from one sample in a study of cytomegalovirus exposure and HLA in healthy donors. Assay used: immunoSEQ multiplex PCR; TCRdb lists only in-frame clones, some missing. Here the sample spans 210,000 or so clones, around 88% being singletons. The specimen sequenced was PBMCs. The receptors here all came from a woman under 30 in good health and CMV-seronegative. CDR3s include the opening cysteine and the closing phenylalanine or tryptophan. The D gene is left open where the match is weak.

V	D	J	CDR3
TRBV6-1	TRBD2	TRBJ2-5	CASSDLGLAGRETQYF
TRBV6-6	-	TRBJ2-7	CASSYSPQLVPYEQYF
TRBV4-1	-	TRBJ1-2	CASSHEFEYGYTF
TRBV27	-	TRBJ2-7	CASSSGGLLEQYF
TRBV6-5	-	TRBJ2-5	CASSYLGSESEETQYF
TRBV10-3	-	TRBJ2-7	CAIADMTYEQYF
TRBV30	-	TRBJ2-5	CAWRPDRNRETQYF
TRBV7-9	-	TRBJ1-2	CASSYRGEGGYTF
TRBV5-1	TRBD2	TRBJ2-3	CASSLGLSGRRTDTQYF
TRBV25-1	-	TRBJ2-1	CASNGGDPYNEQFF
TRBV6-5	-	TRBJ2-5	CASRGSGQETQYF
TRBV5-4	TRBD1	TRBJ2-7	CASSFDRGRLHEQYF
TRBV6-1	TRBD1	TRBJ2-7	CASKVTGAAYEQYF
TRBV4-3	TRBD2	TRBJ2-2	CASSQETLGLAIGELFF
TRBV2	TRBD2	TRBJ2-2	CASISGRATTGELFF
TRBV6-5	TRBD2	TRBJ2-7	CASRPGLAAYYEQYF
TRBV25-1	TRBD2	TRBJ2-3	CASSLAASTDTQYF